The rows below give T cell receptor beta chains drawn from one sample of a study of T cell clones after liver transplantation. Clones were read by immunoSEQ multiplex PCR, and TCRdb kept only the in-frame ones, dropping some. The sample yields fewer than 65,000 clones, 85% to 90% seen once. Sample: CD8+ T cells from blood, taken 12 months after liver transplant. These receptors all stem from a human patient who received a liver transplant. Some of the T cells may derive from the graft donor. Both conserved end residues are part of each CDR3. A D gene is named only where the DNA matches it firmly. Not all rows give a size; the values are once, few, many and, for expanded clones, a class.

v_gene	j_gene	d_gene	abundance	len	CDR3nt	CDR3aa
TRBV4-3	TRBJ2-1	TRBD2	-	15	TGCGCCAGCAGCCGAGTAGCGGGAGGTGTTAATGAGCAGTTCTTC	CASSRVAGGVNEQFF
TRBV7-9	TRBJ2-1	-	-	15	TGTGCCAGCAGCTTGGCAAGCGGAGACTACAATGAGCAGTTCTTC	CASSLASGDYNEQFF
TRBV7-6	TRBJ2-1	-	-	16	TGTGCCAGCAGCCTTCTGGGCCCAAGCCTGGGTGATGAGCAGTTCTTC	CASSLLGPSLGDEQFF
TRBV6-9	TRBJ1-1	-	-	15	TGTGCCAGCAGTTACTCGACCCCCTCCAGGACTGAAGCTTTCTTT	CASSYSTPSRTEAFF
TRBV15	TRBJ2-7	-	-	13	TGTGCCACCAGCACCGCGTTGGGGGCCGAGCAGTACTTC	CATSTALGAEQYF
TRBV4-1	TRBJ2-1	-	-	11	TGCGCCAGCAGCCTACTAGGTGAGCAGTTCTTC	CASSLLGEQFF
TRBV27	TRBJ2-3	-	once	15	TGTGCCAGCAGTTTATTTGCAGCGGTCACAGATACGCAGTATTTT	CASSLFAAVTDTQYF
TRBV7-9	TRBJ2-1	TRBD2	-	16	TGTGCCAGCAGCGGGACTAGCGGGAGCGCTCGCAATGAGCAGTTCTTC	CASSGTSGSARNEQFF
TRBV7-6	TRBJ2-7	-	-	17	TGTGCCAGCAGCTTAGGACAGTACGGGGTCCTTGGGAGTGAGCAGTACTTC	CASSLGQYGVLGSEQYF
TRBV30	TRBJ2-5	-	-	14	TGTGCCTGGAGTGTACGATACTCACCGGGGACCCAGTACTTC	CAWSVRYSPGTQYF
TRBV7-6	TRBJ2-5	-	few	13	TGTGCCAGCAGCTCGGGACTTCAAGAGACCCAGTACTTC	CASSSGLQETQYF
TRBV6-5	TRBJ2-1	TRBD1	-	15	TGTGCCAGCAGCCACTCGCCCGGACAGGTCAATGAGCAGTTCTTC	CASSHSPGQVNEQFF
TRBV4-1	TRBJ1-1	TRBD1	-	17	TGCGCCAGCAGCCCCAGTGGAGGACAGGGAGGCGGAACTGAAGCTTTCTTT	CASSPSGGQGGGTEAFF
TRBV19	TRBJ2-3	TRBD1	-	15	TGTGCCAGTAGTCCGCCGGGACAGGGGACAGATACGCAGTATTTT	CASSPPGQGTDTQYF
TRBV19	TRBJ2-7	TRBD2	few	14	TGTGCCAGTAGTATGGCAGCGGGAGGGCGCGAGCAGTACTTC	CASSMAAGGREQYF
TRBV13	TRBJ2-3	TRBD2	-	14	TGTGCCAGCAGCTTTGGTAGCGGGAGGGATACGCAGTATTTT	CASSFGSGRDTQYF
TRBV7-9	TRBJ2-7	TRBD1	-	14	TGTGCCAGCAGTGACGATAGGACAGGGGGCGAGCAGTACTTC	CASSDDRTGGEQYF
TRBV21-1	TRBJ2-1	-	-	19	TGTGCCAGCAGCCCTAGAGGGGCGAGGGTAGTAGCGGGAGAGAATGAGCAGTTCTTC	CASSPRGARVVAGENEQFF
TRBV29-1	TRBJ1-2	-	once	14	TGCAGCGTTGAAGCCGAAGGAGGGGACTATGGCTACACCTTC	CSVEAEGGDYGYTF
TRBV19	TRBJ2-7	TRBD2	-	14	TGTGCCAGTAGTATCTCCGGGAGGGGGTACGAGCAGTACTTC	CASSISGRGYEQYF
TRBV7-9	TRBJ2-1	-	medium-sized	13	TGTGCCAGCCGGGCCGGGGACAAGCATGAGCAGTTCTTC	CASRAGDKHEQFF
TRBV4-3	TRBJ1-1	TRBD1	-	16	TGCGCCAGCAGCCAAGGGACAGGGAGGGGGAACACTGAAGCTTTCTTT	CASSQGTGRGNTEAFF
TRBV12-5	TRBJ2-4	-	-	16	TGTGCTAGTGGTTTCAAGAGTAGGGGTCCAAAAAACATTCAGTACTTC	CASGFKSRGPKNIQYF
TRBV6-5	TRBJ1-1	-	-	14	TGTGCCAGCGGGTACGGTGGGTGGAACACTGAAGCTTTCTTT	CASGYGGWNTEAFF
TRBV6-6	TRBJ2-3	-	-	15	TGTGCCAGCAGTATACTAGCCCTGATTACAGATACGCAGTATTTT	CASSILALITDTQYF
TRBV4-2	TRBJ2-3	-	-	13	TGTGCCAGCAGCCAAGAACGGTCAGATACGCAGTATTTT	CASSQERSDTQYF
TRBV14	TRBJ2-7	TRBD1	-	12	TGTGCCAGCAGCCAACTCCCGGGACAGGAGAGCTTC	CASSQLPGQESF
TRBV27	TRBJ1-2	-	-	13	TGTGCCAGCAGCCGGGGCCTAAACTATGGCTACACCTTC	CASSRGLNYGYTF
TRBV5-1	TRBJ2-2	-	-	16	TGCGCCAGCAGCTTGCGTACAGTGAAGAACACCGGGGAGCTGTTTTTT	CASSLRTVKNTGELFF
TRBV4-3	TRBJ2-2	-	-	17	TGCGCCAGCAGCCAAACAGGGATTATGCTAAACACCGGGGAGCTGTTTTTT	CASSQTGIMLNTGELFF
TRBV29-1	TRBJ2-3	-	once	11	TGCAGCGTTGAACCCCCAGATACGCAGTATTTT	CSVEPPDTQYF